The clone carrying this TCR beta chain showed up just a few times. The record originates from a study of cytomegalovirus exposure and HLA in healthy donors. Whole-study context: Clustering assigned roughly 81% of the roughly 370 genotyped donors to the Caucasian-associated ancestry cluster.

Per germline, CDR1 MGHRA and CDR2 YSYEKL. V was pared by 3 bases and J by 2 bases, with 15 bases between. The CDR3 covers 16 residues. Primers included in the PCR were 60 Vbeta and 13 Jbeta primers. Using immunoSEQ multiplex PCR, the repertoire was profiled, and TCRdb retains in-frame clones only, with some absent. The sample includes tens of thousands of clones, 70% to 85% of them seen just once. The sequenced material came from PBMCs. V is TRBV4-1 and J is TRBJ2-3; no firm D call. This TCR derives from a human donor in good health. DNA of the CDR3: TGCGCCAGCAGCCACCAGACATTCCCCAACACAGATACGCAGTATTTT. Amino acids: CASSHQTFPNTDTQYF.